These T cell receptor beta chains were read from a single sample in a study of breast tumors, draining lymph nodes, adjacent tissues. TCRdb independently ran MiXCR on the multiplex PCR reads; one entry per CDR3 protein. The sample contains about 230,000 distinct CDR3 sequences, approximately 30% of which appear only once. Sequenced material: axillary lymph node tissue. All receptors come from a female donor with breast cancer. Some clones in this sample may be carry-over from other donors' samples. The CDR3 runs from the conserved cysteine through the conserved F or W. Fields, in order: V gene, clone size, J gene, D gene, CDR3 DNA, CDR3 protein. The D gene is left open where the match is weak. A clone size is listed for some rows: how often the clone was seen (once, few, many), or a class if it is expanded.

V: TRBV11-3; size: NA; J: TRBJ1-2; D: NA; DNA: TGTGCCAGCAGCTTATGGAGGACGTCAAACTATGGCTACACCTTC; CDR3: CASSLWRTSNYGYTF
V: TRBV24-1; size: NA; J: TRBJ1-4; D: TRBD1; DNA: TGTGCCACCAGTGAGACAGGGCGCGAAAAACTGTTTTTT; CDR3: CATSETGREKLFF
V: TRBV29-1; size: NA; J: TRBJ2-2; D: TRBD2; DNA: TGCAGCGTTCGGACTAGCGGGATTCGCGGGGAGCTGTTTTTT; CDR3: CSVRTSGIRGELFF
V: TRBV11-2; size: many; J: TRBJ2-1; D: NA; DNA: TGTGCCAGCAGCTTCAGTCGGGAGAATGAGCAGTTCTTC; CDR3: CASSFSRENEQFF
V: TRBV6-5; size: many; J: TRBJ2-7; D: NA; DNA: TGTGCCAGCAGTTACGGAGTAGGGGGCTACGAGCAGTACTTC; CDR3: CASSYGVGGYEQYF
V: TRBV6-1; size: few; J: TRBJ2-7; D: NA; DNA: TGTGCCAGCAGGCACAGGCATGCCTACGAGCAGTACTTC; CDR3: CASRHRHAYEQYF
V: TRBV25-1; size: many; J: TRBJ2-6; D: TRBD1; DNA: TGTGCCAGCAGTCCCCACAGGGGTGCTGGGGCCAACGTCCTGACTTTC; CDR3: CASSPHRGAGANVLTF
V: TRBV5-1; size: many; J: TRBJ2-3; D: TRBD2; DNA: TGCGCCAGCCGCTCCGGGACTAGCGGGAGGAAAAATACGCAGTATTTT; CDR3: CASRSGTSGRKNTQYF
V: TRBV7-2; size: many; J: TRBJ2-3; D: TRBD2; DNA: TGTGCCAGCAGCTTAGTTTTTGCGGGAGGGAAAGATACGCAGTATTTT; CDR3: CASSLVFAGGKDTQYF
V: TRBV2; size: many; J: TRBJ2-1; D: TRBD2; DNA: TGTGCCAGCATGACTAGCGGGAGCTCTATAACGAATGAGCAGTTCTTC; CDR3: CASMTSGSSITNEQFF
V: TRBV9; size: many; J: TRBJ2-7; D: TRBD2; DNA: TGTGCCAGCAGCACCGGGACTAGCGGGAGATGGTCCTACTACGAGCAGTACTTC; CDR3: CASSTGTSGRWSYYEQYF
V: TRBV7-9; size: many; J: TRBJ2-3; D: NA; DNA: TGTGCCAGCAGCCCCCGAGACTGGGGGACAGATACGCAGTATTTT; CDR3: CASSPRDWGTDTQYF
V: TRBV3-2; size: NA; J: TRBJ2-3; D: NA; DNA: TGTGCCAGCAGCTTAGAGGGAAGCGGGGATACGCAGTATTTT; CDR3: CASSLEGSGDTQYF
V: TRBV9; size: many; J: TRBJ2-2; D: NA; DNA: TGTGCCAGCAGCTCCCTGACTGAATCCGGGGAGCTGTTTTTT; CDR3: CASSSLTESGELFF
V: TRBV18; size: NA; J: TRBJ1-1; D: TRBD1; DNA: TGTGCCAGCTCACCCCTAACCCTTGGACAGGGGAACACTGAAGCTTTCTTT; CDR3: CASSPLTLGQGNTEAFF
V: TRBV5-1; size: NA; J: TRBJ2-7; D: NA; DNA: TGCGCCGGCAGCTTGCTCGGATACGAGCACTACTTC; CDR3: CAGSLLGYEHYF
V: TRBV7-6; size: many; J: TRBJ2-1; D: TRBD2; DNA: TGTGCCAGCAGCTTGTCGTGGACTAGCAAGTTCTTC; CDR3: CASSLSWTSKFF
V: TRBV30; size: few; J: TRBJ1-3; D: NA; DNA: TGTGCCTCTACACCTACCAACTCTGGAAACACCATATATTTT; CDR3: CASTPTNSGNTIYF
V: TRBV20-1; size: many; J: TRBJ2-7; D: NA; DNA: TGCAGTGCATCTCTCCAAGGGGTATCCTACGAGCAGTACTTC; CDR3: CSASLQGVSYEQYF
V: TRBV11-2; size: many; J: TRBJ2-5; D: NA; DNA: TGTGCCAGCAGCTTAGGTCTCAGCGGCCAAGAGACCCAGTACTTC; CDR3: CASSLGLSGQETQYF
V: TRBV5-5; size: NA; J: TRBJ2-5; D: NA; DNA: TGTGCCAGCAGCTTAAACCTGGCGATCCGGGAGACCCAGTACTTC; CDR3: CASSLNLAIRETQYF
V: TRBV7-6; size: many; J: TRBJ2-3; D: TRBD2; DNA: TGTGCCAGCAGCTTTCGCAGCGGGAGGGGTTTAGATACGCAGTATTTT; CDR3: CASSFRSGRGLDTQYF
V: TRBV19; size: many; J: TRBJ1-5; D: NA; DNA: TGTGCCAGTACCCCAGCCGGACAGATGGATCAGCCCCAGCATTTT; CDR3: CASTPAGQMDQPQHF
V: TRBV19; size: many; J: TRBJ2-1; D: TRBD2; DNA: TGTGCCAGTAGTATACTAGGCGGACTAGCGGGTGGTGAGCAGTTCTTC; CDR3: CASSILGGLAGGEQFF
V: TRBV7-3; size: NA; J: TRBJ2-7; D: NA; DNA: TGTGCCAGCAGCTTAAAACCTATGGCGGGCGAGCAGTACTTC; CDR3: CASSLKPMAGEQYF
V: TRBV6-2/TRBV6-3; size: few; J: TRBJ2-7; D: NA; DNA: TGTGCCAGCAGTCAGGGGTGCGGGGCAGAGTACGAGCAGTACTTC; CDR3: CASSQGCGAEYEQYF
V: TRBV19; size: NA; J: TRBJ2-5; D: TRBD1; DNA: TGTGCCAGTAGCTCAACAGGGGGTAGGAAAGAGACCCAGTACTTC; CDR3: CASSSTGGRKETQYF
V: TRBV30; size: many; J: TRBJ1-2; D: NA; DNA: TGTGCCTGGAAATGGGAACAGAACTTTAACTATGGCTACACCTTC; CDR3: CAWKWEQNFNYGYTF
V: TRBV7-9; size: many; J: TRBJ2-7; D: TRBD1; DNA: TGTGCCAGCAGCCCCGGGACAGGGAATTACGAGCAGTACTTC; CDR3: CASSPGTGNYEQYF
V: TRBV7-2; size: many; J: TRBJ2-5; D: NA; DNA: TGTGCCAGCTTCGTGGGGGGGGCGGGGGAGACCCAGTACTTC; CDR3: CASFVGGAGETQYF
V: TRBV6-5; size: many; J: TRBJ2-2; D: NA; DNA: TGTGCCAGCAATTACCGGGTTGGCGGGGAGCTGTTTTTT; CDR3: CASNYRVGGELFF
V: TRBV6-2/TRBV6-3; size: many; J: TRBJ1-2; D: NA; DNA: TGTGCCAGCAGCTCCCTGGGATATGGCTACACCTTC; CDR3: CASSSLGYGYTF
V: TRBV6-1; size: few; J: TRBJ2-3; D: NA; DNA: TGTGCCAGCCTCCCGGGACACCTTAGCACAGATACGCAGTATTTT; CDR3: CASLPGHLSTDTQYF